The clone carrying this T cell receptor (beta chain) was seen repeatedly, ten times or more. Its specificity is not known. This CDR3 contains 14 residues. Germline CDR1 and CDR2: SGHTS and YDEGEE. V lost 6 bases and J lost 5, with 14 bases in between. The data were taken from a study of T-cell reconstitution after alpha-beta-depleted transplantation in children. Overall study findings and caveats: High day-60 TCRbeta diversity in some patients came from surviving recipient T cells and thymic progenitors. After one year, T-cell counts and TCRbeta diversity mostly came from new T cells. Several hundred expanded graft clones reportedly gave rise to the alpha-beta T cells present about two months after transplant.

Unique molecular identifiers were built into the TCRbeta library. TCRdb itself ran the PCR reads through MiXCR, one entry per CDR3 protein. The sample carries just under 350,000 distinct CDR3 sequences, 15% to 20% recorded once. The TCR sequence derives from a male patient aged 2-9 years who had a stem cell transplant for acute lymphoblastic leukemia, so the T cells may come from the graft donor. J is TRBJ2-2 and V is TRBV5-8, with D unresolved. The sequences come from PBMCs, mostly from graft donor cells, collected 360 days after TCRalphabeta/CD19-depleted stem cell transplant. CDR3 in DNA: TGTGCCAGCACCCCTGTGGGAAGGACCGGGGAGCTGTTTTTT. Protein: CASTPVGRTGELFF.